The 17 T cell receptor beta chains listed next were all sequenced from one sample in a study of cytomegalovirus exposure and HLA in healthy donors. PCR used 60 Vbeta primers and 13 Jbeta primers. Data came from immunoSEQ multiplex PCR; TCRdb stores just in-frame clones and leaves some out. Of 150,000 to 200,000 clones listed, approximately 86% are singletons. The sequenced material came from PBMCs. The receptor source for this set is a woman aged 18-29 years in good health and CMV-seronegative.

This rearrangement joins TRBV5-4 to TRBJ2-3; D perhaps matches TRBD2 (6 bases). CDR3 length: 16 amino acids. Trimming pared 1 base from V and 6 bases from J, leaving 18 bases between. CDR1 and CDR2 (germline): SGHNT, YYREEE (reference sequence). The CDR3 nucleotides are TGTGCCAGCAGCTTGTATCTGGCGGGGAGCTCGGATACGCAGTATTTT. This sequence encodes CASSLYLAGSSDTQYF.

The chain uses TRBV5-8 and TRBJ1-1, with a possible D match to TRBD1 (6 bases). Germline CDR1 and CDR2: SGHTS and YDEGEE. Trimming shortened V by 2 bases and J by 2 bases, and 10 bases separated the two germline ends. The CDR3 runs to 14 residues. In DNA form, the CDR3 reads TGTGCCAGCAGCTTCGGCAGGGGAAACACTGAAGCTTTCTTT. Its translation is CASSFGRGNTEAFF.

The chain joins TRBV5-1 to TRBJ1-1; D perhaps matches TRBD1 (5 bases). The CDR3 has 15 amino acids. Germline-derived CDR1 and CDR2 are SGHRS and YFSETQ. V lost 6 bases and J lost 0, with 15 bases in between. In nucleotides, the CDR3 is TGCGCCAGCACCCGCTTGGGGGGTGTGAACACTGAAGCTTTCTTT. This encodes CASTRLGGVNTEAFF.

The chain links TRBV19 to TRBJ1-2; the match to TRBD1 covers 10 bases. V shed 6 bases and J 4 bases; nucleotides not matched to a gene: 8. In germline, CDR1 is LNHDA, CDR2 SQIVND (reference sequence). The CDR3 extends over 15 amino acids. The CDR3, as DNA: TGTGCCAGTAGACGTCCCGGGACAGGGGTCTATGGCTACACCTTC. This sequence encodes CASRRPGTGVYGYTF.

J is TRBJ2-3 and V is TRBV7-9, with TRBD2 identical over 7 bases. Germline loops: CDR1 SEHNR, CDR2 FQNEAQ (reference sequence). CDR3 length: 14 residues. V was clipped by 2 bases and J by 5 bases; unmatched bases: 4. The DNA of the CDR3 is TGTGCCAGCAGCTTACGGCGGGGGAAAGATACGCAGTATTTT. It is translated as CASSLRRGKDTQYF.

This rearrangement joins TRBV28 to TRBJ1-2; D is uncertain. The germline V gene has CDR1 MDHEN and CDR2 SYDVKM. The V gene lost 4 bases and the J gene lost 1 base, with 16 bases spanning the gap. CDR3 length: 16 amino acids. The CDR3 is CASSSEGGGDNYGYTF. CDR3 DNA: TGTGCCAGCAGTTCCGAAGGAGGAGGTGATAACTATGGCTACACCTTC.

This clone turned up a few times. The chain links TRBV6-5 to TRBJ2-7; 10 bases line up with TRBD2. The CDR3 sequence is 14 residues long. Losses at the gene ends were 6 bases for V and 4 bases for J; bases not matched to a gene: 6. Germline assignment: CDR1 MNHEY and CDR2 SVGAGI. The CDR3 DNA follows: TGTGCCAGCAGACTAGCGGGATCAGTTTACGAGCAGTACTTC. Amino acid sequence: CASRLAGSVYEQYF.

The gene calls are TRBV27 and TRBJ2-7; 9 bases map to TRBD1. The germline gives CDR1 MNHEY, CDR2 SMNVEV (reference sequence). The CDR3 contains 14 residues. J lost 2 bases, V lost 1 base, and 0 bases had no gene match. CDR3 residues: CASSLYRGPYEQYF. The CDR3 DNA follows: TGTGCCAGCAGTTTATACAGGGGGCCCTACGAGCAGTACTTC.

CDR3 region: CASSPGTGSTNEKLFF. Here the CDR3 DNA reads TGTGCCAGCTCACCGGGGACAGGCTCAACTAATGAAAAACTGTTTTTT. The V call is TRBV18, the J call TRBJ1-4, with TRBD1 identical over 8 bases. There are 16 residues in the CDR3. The junction had 3 bases not matched to a gene; V was cut back by 3 bases and J by 0 bases. Germline-derived CDR1 and CDR2 are KGHSH and LQKENI. The full variable domain, in which reference TRBV18 and TRBJ1-4 provide the parts outside the CDR3, is NAGVMQNPRHLVRRRGQEARLRCSPMKGHSHVYWYRQLPEEGLKFMVYLQKENIIDESGMPKERFSAEFPKEGPSILRIQQVVRGDSAAYFCASSPGTGSTNEKLFFGSGTQLSVL.

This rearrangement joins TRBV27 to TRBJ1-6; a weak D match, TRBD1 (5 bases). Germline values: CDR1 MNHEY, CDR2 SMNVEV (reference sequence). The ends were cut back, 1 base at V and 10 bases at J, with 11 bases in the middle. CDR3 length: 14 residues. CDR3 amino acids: CASSLYPGISPLHF. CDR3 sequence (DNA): TGTGCCAGCAGTTTATACCCAGGGATCTCACCCCTCCACTTT.

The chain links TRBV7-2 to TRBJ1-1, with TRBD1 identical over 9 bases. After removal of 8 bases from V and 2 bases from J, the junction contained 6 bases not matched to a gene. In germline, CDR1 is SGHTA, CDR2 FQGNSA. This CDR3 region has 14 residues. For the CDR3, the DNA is TGTGCCAGCTTAAGGGGACAGGGTAACACTGAAGCTTTCTTT. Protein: CASLRGQGNTEAFF.

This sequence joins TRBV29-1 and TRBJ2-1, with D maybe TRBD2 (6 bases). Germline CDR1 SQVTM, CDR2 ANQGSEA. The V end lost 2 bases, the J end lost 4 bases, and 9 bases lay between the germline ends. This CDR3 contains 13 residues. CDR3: CSVESGGYNEQFF. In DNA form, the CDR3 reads TGCAGCGTTGAATCAGGAGGGTACAATGAGCAGTTCTTC.

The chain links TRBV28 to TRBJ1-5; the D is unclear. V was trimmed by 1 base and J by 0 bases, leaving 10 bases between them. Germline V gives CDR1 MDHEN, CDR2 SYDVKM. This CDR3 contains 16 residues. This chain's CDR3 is CASSLFGRGSNQPQHF. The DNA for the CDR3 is TGTGCCAGCAGTTTATTTGGTCGCGGTAGCAATCAGCCCCAGCATTTT.

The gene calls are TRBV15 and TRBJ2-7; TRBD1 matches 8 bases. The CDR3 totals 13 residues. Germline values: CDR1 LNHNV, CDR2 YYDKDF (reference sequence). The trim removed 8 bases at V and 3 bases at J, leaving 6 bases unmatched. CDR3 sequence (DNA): TGTGCCACCTATTCGGGGACAGGCTACGAGCAGTACTTC. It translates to CATYSGTGYEQYF.

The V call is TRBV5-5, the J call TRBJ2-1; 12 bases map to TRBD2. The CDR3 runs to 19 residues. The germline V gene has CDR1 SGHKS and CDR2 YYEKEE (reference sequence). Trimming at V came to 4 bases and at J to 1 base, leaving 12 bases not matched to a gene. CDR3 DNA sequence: TGTGCCAGCAGCGCCTACCCCCTAGCGGGAGGGAGGTCCTACAATGAGCAGTTCTTC. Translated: CASSAYPLAGGRSYNEQFF.

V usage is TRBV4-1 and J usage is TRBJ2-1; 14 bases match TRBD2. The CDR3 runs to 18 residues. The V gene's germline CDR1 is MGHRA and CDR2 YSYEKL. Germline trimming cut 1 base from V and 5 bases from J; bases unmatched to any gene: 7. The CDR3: CASSQVDMGLAGDNEQFF. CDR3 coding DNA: TGCGCCAGCAGCCAAGTTGATATGGGACTAGCGGGAGACAATGAGCAGTTCTTC.

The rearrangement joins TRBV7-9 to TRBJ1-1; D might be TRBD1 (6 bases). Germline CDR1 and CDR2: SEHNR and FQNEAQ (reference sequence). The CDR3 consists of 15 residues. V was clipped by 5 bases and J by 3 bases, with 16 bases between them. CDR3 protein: CASSPPQGLDTEAFF. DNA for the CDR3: TGTGCCAGCAGCCCCCCCCAGGGGTTGGACACTGAAGCTTTCTTT.